One sample yielded the 20 T cell receptor beta chains listed below, sequenced in a study of blood T cell repertoires in COVID-19. The protocol was immunoSEQ multiplex PCR, while the TCRdb copy is restricted to in-frame clones and leaves out a portion. The sample holds hundreds of thousands of clones, 80% to 90% seen once. Specimen: peripheral blood. The receptors shown here come from a woman aged 35 to 49 with active or convalescent COVID-19.

This clone was seen only a few times. The rearrangement links TRBV4-2 to TRBJ2-7, with TRBD2 matching 9 bases. Germline-derived CDR1 and CDR2 are LGHNA and YNFKEQ. After removal of 4 bases from V and 0 bases from J, the junction contained 10 bases not matched to a gene. There are 17 residues in the CDR3. The chain's CDR3 is CASSPSSTSGSSYEQYF. Written as DNA, the CDR3 is TGTGCCAGCAGCCCTAGCTCGACTAGCGGAAGCTCCTACGAGCAGTACTTC.

This clone was found once. V usage is TRBV4-3 and J usage is TRBJ1-1; TRBD1 might be the D (6 bases). Per germline, CDR1 LGHNA and CDR2 YSLEER. V was pared by 2 bases and J by 5 bases, with 12 bases between. The length of the CDR3 is 14 residues. The CDR3 DNA follows: TGCGCCAGCAGCCAAACCCCGAGGGGGACTGAAGCTTTCTTT. Translated: CASSQTPRGTEAFF.

This chain's CDR3 is CASSEGRRRAGETQYF. CDR3 nucleotide sequence: TGCGCCAGCAGTGAGGGTCGTCGTAGGGCAGGGGAGACCCAGTACTTC. J is TRBJ2-5 and V is TRBV10-1, with D perhaps matching TRBD1 (5 bases). The CDR3 extends over 16 amino acids. V was shortened by 2 bases and J by 5 bases, with 18 bases between the two germline ends. The germline V gene encodes CDR1 WNHNN and CDR2 SYGVQD (reference sequence).

The V and J genes are TRBV6-6 and TRBJ1-1; D is possibly TRBD1 (6 bases). Germline-derived CDR1 and CDR2 are MNHNY and SVGAGI (reference sequence). This CDR3 region has 15 residues. Trimming removed 7 bases at V and 1 base at J, with 16 bases between. CDR3 DNA sequence: TGTGCCAGCATTGTCTCGCAGGGGAAGAACACTGAAGCTTTCTTT. It encodes CASIVSQGKNTEAFF.

This CDR3 reads CASSLAASGGGETQYF. CDR3 nucleotides: TGTGCCAGCAGCTTAGCGGCTAGCGGGGGGGGAGAGACCCAGTACTTC. The chain combines TRBV7-8 with TRBJ2-5; TRBD2 aligns across 12 bases. CDR3 length: 16 amino acids. J was trimmed by 4 bases and V by 0 bases; bases with no gene match: 3. Germline CDR1 reads SGHVS; CDR2 reads FQNEAQ.

The CDR3 DNA follows: TGTGCCAGCAGCGAGGGGGAGATGACAGGGGTTCGGGCTGAAGCTTTCTTT. It translates to CASSEGEMTGVRAEAFF. The gene calls are TRBV9 and TRBJ1-1, with TRBD1 identical over 8 bases. Germline V gene data show CDR1 as SGDLS and CDR2 as YYNGEE. V lost 3 bases, J lost 6 bases, and 16 bases stayed unmatched. The CDR3 spans 17 residues.

The chain has TRBV29-1 and TRBJ1-1; D not resolved. Germline lookup yields CDR1 SQVTM and CDR2 ANQGSEA. V shed 4 bases and J shed 5 bases, with 8 bases lying between them. The CDR3 covers 11 residues. The CDR3 reads CSVVSPTEAFF. The CDR3, as DNA: TGCAGCGTTGTGTCCCCTACTGAAGCTTTCTTT.

The chain carries TRBV9 and TRBJ2-3, with D possibly TRBD1 on 6 matching bases. V lost 0 bases and J lost 2, with 19 bases in between. Germline V gives CDR1 SGDLS, CDR2 YYNGEE. The CDR3 loop spans 18 amino acids. The CDR3 protein is CASSVASGAGGYTDTQYF. In DNA form, the CDR3 reads TGTGCCAGCAGCGTAGCTTCAGGGGCAGGAGGTTACACAGATACGCAGTATTTT.

The CDR3 bases are TGTGCCACCGGACGAGGGGGACATAGGGGCTACACCTTC. Residues: CATGRGGHRGYTF. This chain joins TRBV28 and TRBJ1-2; a weak D match, TRBD1 (6 bases). This CDR3 has 13 residues. V dropped 10 bases and J dropped 8 bases, with 20 bases sitting between them. Germline V gene lookup returns CDR1 MDHEN and CDR2 SYDVKM.

The genes are TRBV7-3 and TRBJ2-1, with 10 bases identical to TRBD2. The CDR3 runs 16 residues. The V gene's germline CDR1 is SGHTA and CDR2 FQGTGA. V lost 5 bases and J lost 2; bases outside the gene matches: 6. The CDR3 coding sequence is TGTGCCAGCAGCCGAATGGGGACTAGCGCCTACAATGAGCAGTTCTTC. Encoded protein: CASSRMGTSAYNEQFF. The entire variable domain, with the rest obtained from reference TRBV7-3 and TRBJ2-1, is as follows: GAGVSQTPSNKVTEKGKYVELRCDPISGHTALYWYRQSLGQGPEFLIYFQGTGAADDSGLPNDRFFAVRPEGSVSTLKIQRTERGDSAVYLCASSRMGTSAYNEQFFGPGTRLTVL.

The rearrangement links TRBV10-1 to TRBJ1-1; D not resolved. The CDR3 is 16 amino acids. V was clipped by 0 bases and J by 2 bases, with 13 bases between them. CDR1 is WNHNN, CDR2 SYGVQD, per germline (reference sequence). The CDR3 region has the DNA TGCGCCAGCAGTGAGTCGTTAGCCCGCGTTAACACTGAAGCTTTCTTT. It yields the protein CASSESLARVNTEAFF.

The chain carries TRBV28 and TRBJ1-3; 7 nucleotides match TRBD1. The junction had 11 bases not matched to a gene; V was cut back by 6 bases and J by 0 bases. Germline CDR1 is MDHEN and CDR2 is SYDVKM. This CDR3 is 17 amino acids long. The CDR3 DNA reads TGTGCCAGCAGGGTTATAACAGGGGCACCCTCTGGAAACACCATATATTTT. It translates to CASRVITGAPSGNTIYF.

The chain combines TRBV10-3 with TRBJ2-2, with 7 bases identical to TRBD1. CDR3 length: 15 residues. J gave up 0 bases and V 6 bases, and 4 bases lay outside the gene matches. Germline-derived CDR1 and CDR2 are ENHRY and SYGVKD. The CDR3 DNA reads as TGTGCCATCAGGGCCGGGACAGCGAACACCGGGGAGCTGTTTTTT. Amino acid sequence: CAIRAGTANTGELFF.

V gene TRBV5-4 combines with J gene TRBJ2-1; 9 nucleotides line up with TRBD1. V dropped 4 bases and J dropped 6; count of bases not matched to a gene: 8. CDR3 length: 15 residues. Germline V gene lookup returns CDR1 SGHNT and CDR2 YYREEE (reference sequence). The CDR3: CASSPAGTGSNEQFF. CDR3 bases: TGTGCCAGCAGCCCTGCCGGGACAGGGAGCAATGAGCAGTTCTTC.

The V gene is TRBV18, the J gene TRBJ1-1, with D maybe TRBD1 (6 bases). In germline, CDR1 is KGHSH, CDR2 LQKENI. The CDR3 contains 14 residues. The V end lost 3 bases, the J end lost 4 bases, and 12 bases lay between the germline ends. The CDR3 protein is CASSPGGPGTEAFF. The CDR3, as DNA: TGTGCCAGCTCACCGGGGGGGCCGGGCACTGAAGCTTTCTTT.

The chain employs TRBV27 and TRBJ1-5; D not certain. Trimming cost V 5 bases and J 0 bases, with 5 bases left between them. The CDR3 extends over 13 amino acids. Germline CDR1 is MNHEY and CDR2 is SMNVEV (reference sequence). The CDR3 is CASSAYSNQPQHF. CDR3 coding DNA: TGTGCCAGCAGTGCGTATAGCAATCAGCCCCAGCATTTT.

The chain combines TRBV5-1 with TRBJ2-3; no clear D. This CDR3 region has 15 residues. Between the trimmed V and J ends, which lost 0 bases and 1 base, there was a span of 9 bases. CDR1 and CDR2 from the germline V gene are SGHRS and YFSETQ. The CDR3, as DNA: TGCGCCAGCAGCTTGGGGCAGGTGGGCACAGATACGCAGTATTTT. It yields the protein CASSLGQVGTDTQYF.

CDR3: CASSLRSRGDGYTF. CDR3 nucleotides: TGTGCCAGCAGCTTAAGATCCAGGGGGGATGGCTACACCTTC. V gene TRBV7-3 combines with J gene TRBJ1-2, with 7 positions matching TRBD1. This CDR3 has 14 residues. V was pared by 1 base and J by 6 bases, with 5 bases of the junction left unmatched. Germline V gene sequence: CDR1 SGHTA, CDR2 FQGTGA.

This rearrangement joins TRBV3-1 (or the pseudogene TRBV3-2) to TRBJ1-6; no firm D call. This CDR3 comprises 12 residues. Germline CDR1 LGHDT, CDR2 YNNKEL (reference sequence). The V end lost 5 bases, the J end lost 6 bases, and 5 bases lay between the germline ends. CDR3 bases: TGTGCCAGCAGCACAGCTAATTCACCCCTCCACTTT. This codes for CASSTANSPLHF.

J is TRBJ2-7 and V is TRBV18, with TRBD2 as a possible D gene (5 bases). Germline V gene lookup returns CDR1 KGHSH and CDR2 LQKENI. Trimming took off 2 bases at V and 3 bases at J, with 11 bases between the two ends. This CDR3 spans 14 amino acids. The CDR3 loop reads CASSPTQEDYEQYF. The CDR3 region has the DNA TGTGCCAGCTCACCAACCCAGGAGGACTACGAGCAGTACTTC.